The rows below give T cell receptor beta chains drawn from one sample of a study of CD8+ T cells in alopecia areata. The table came from immunoSEQ multiplex PCR; TCRdb's copy has only in-frame clones and leaves some out. The sample has about 200,000 clones; 64% are singletons. The source material was CD4+ T cells sorted from blood, sampled at week 4, from a patient treated with tofacitinib. The receptors originated from a human donor with alopecia areata. The CDR3 runs from the conserved cysteine through the conserved F or W. Fields, in order: clone size, D gene, CDR3 length, J gene, V gene, CDR3 protein, CDR3 DNA. A D gene is named only where the DNA matches it firmly. Some rows have no size entry. The others give once, few or many, or a class for an expanded clone.

>.|.|11|TRBJ1-2|TRBV5-6
CASSAIGGYTF
TGTGCCAGCAGCGCTATCGGTGGCTACACCTTC
>few|.|14|TRBJ2-7|TRBV5-1
CASSVQGLAYEQYF
TGCGCCAGCAGCGTACAGGGCCTAGCCTACGAGCAGTACTTC
>.|.|13|TRBJ2-7|TRBV5-6
CASSAGTPYEQYF
TGTGCCAGCAGCGCCGGGACACCCTACGAGCAGTACTTC
>few|TRBD2|14|TRBJ2-3|TRBV30
CAWSNAGGLYTQYF
TGTGCCTGGAGCAATGCGGGGGGACTCTATACGCAGTATTTT
>.|.|14|TRBJ1-2|TRBV25-1
CASSPGGHTYGYTF
TGTGCCAGCAGTCCCGGGGGCCACACCTATGGCTACACCTTC
>.|TRBD2|16|TRBJ2-5|TRBV2
CASSELSSGRWETQYF
TGTGCCAGCAGTGAATTATCTAGCGGGCGGTGGGAGACCCAGTACTTC
>.|.|16|TRBJ2-5|TRBV10-3
CAISEFGTSGQETQYF
TGTGCCATCAGTGAGTTTGGTACCTCGGGCCAAGAGACCCAGTACTTC
>.|.|12|TRBJ1-2|TRBV5-6
CASSSLGVGYTF
TGTGCCAGCAGCAGCCTGGGGGTTGGCTACACCTTC
>.|.|16|TRBJ2-7|TRBV4-3
CASSQDRSSGSYEQYF
TGCGCCAGCAGCCAAGACCGTAGTAGTGGATCCTACGAGCAGTACTTC
>.|.|12|TRBJ1-1|TRBV18
CASSTWQDEAFF
TGTGCCAGCTCAACTTGGCAGGACGAAGCTTTCTTT
>few|.|12|TRBJ2-3|TRBV29-1
CSVTTSTDTQYF
TGCAGCGTGACCACTAGCACAGATACGCAGTATTTT
>.|.|11|TRBJ2-5|TRBV7-9
CASSLKETQYF
TGTGCCAGCAGCTTGAAGGAGACCCAGTACTTC
>.|.|13|TRBJ1-1|TRBV29-1
CSVLGRANTEAFF
TGCAGCGTTCTCGGCAGGGCGAACACTGAAGCTTTCTTT
>.|.|17|TRBJ2-6|TRBV5-1
CASSSGASSSGANVLTF
TGCGCCAGCAGCTCGGGGGCTTCTAGTTCTGGGGCCAACGTCCTGACTTTC
>.|.|15|TRBJ1-2|TRBV5-6
CASSLGGAGAYGYTF
TGTGCCAGCAGCTTGGGAGGTGCAGGGGCGTATGGCTACACCTTC
>.|.|14|TRBJ1-5|TRBV5-1
CASTPDGRNQPQHF
TGCGCCAGCACCCCTGACGGTCGGAATCAGCCCCAGCATTTT
>.|.|15|TRBJ2-7|TRBV7-3
CASSLSPGGVDEQYF
TGTGCCAGCAGCTTATCCCCCGGGGGCGTAGACGAGCAGTACTTC
>.|TRBD2|14|TRBJ2-5|TRBV30
CAWRGLAGVETQYF
TGTGCCTGGCGGGGACTAGCGGGGGTGGAGACCCAGTACTTC
>.|.|15|TRBJ2-3|TRBV29-1
CSVERLGISTDTQYF
TGCAGCGTTGAAAGGCTAGGCATCAGCACAGATACGCAGTATTTT
>few|.|11|TRBJ2-3|TRBV4-3
CASSQGGTQYF
TGCGCCAGCAGCCAAGGGGGTACGCAGTATTTT
>.|.|14|TRBJ2-7|TRBV7-2
CASSLASAGYEQYF
TGTGCCAGCAGCTTAGCTTCCGCCGGCTACGAGCAGTACTTC
>.|TRBD2|15|TRBJ2-1|TRBV11-2
CASSLEAGGFREQFF
TGTGCCAGCAGCTTAGAAGCGGGGGGTTTTCGTGAGCAGTTCTTC
>once|.|14|TRBJ2-1|TRBV27
CASSSGRVYNEQFF
TGTGCCAGCAGTTCAGGCAGGGTATACAATGAGCAGTTCTTC
>.|.|11|TRBJ1-1|TRBV5-1
CASRRESEAFF
TGCGCCAGCAGAAGAGAATCGGAAGCTTTCTTT
>.|.|11|TRBJ2-5|TRBV28
CASSLGSAQYF
TGTGCCAGCAGTTTAGGGTCGGCCCAGTACTTC
>few|.|14|TRBJ2-6|TRBV4-1
CASSLPAGANVLTF
TGCGCCAGCAGCCTACCGGCTGGGGCCAACGTCCTGACTTTC
>.|.|13|TRBJ1-1|TRBV5-6
CASSLGPNTEAFF
TGTGCCAGCAGCTTGGGCCCTAACACTGAAGCTTTCTTT
>.|TRBD1|16|TRBJ1-1|TRBV27
CASSLWGQGMSTEAFF
TGTGCCAGCAGTTTATGGGGACAGGGGATGAGCACTGAAGCTTTCTTT
>.|TRBD2|13|TRBJ2-5|TRBV29-1
CSVERGGGETQYF
TGCAGCGTTGAAAGGGGCGGGGGAGAGACCCAGTACTTC
>.|.|12|TRBJ1-2|TRBV5-6
CASSRQDYGYTF
TGTGCCAGCAGCCGACAGGACTATGGCTACACCTTC
>.|.|12|TRBJ2-7|TRBV13
CASSSQGYEQYF
TGTGCCAGCAGCTCGCAGGGTTACGAGCAGTACTTC
>.|.|12|TRBJ2-3|TRBV7-9
CASSTSTDTQYF
TGTGCCAGCAGCACCAGCACAGATACGCAGTATTTT
>.|TRBD1|13|TRBJ2-5|TRBV2
CASSYRGRETQYF
TGTGCCAGCAGTTACAGGGGGCGAGAGACCCAGTACTTC
>once|.|14|TRBJ1-2|TRBV5-4
CASSLVGPEAGYTF
TGTGCCAGCAGCTTGGTGGGGCCCGAAGCCGGCTACACCTTC
>.|TRBD2|16|TRBJ2-3|TRBV18
CASSRTTSGGTDTQYF
TGTGCCAGCTCACGAACGACTAGCGGGGGCACAGATACGCAGTATTTT
>.|TRBD2|14|TRBJ2-5|TRBV29-1
CSVEPRGGSETQYF
TGCAGCGTTGAACCTCGGGGGGGCTCAGAGACCCAGTACTTC
>.|.|15|TRBJ1-2|TRBV7-9
CASSLGLREDYGYTF
TGTGCCAGCAGCTTAGGCTTGAGAGAGGACTATGGCTACACCTTC
>.|.|17|TRBJ2-4|TRBV11-2
CASSPPPGPLAKNIQYF
TGTGCCAGCAGCCCCCCGCCCGGACCTTTAGCCAAAAACATTCAGTACTTC
>.|.|13|TRBJ1-2|TRBV10-3
CAIRTDTNYGYTF
TGTGCCATCAGAACGGATACTAACTATGGCTACACCTTC
>.|TRBD2|14|TRBJ2-5|TRBV4-1
CASSQTSFQETQYF
TGCGCCAGCAGCCAGACTAGCTTCCAAGAGACCCAGTACTTC